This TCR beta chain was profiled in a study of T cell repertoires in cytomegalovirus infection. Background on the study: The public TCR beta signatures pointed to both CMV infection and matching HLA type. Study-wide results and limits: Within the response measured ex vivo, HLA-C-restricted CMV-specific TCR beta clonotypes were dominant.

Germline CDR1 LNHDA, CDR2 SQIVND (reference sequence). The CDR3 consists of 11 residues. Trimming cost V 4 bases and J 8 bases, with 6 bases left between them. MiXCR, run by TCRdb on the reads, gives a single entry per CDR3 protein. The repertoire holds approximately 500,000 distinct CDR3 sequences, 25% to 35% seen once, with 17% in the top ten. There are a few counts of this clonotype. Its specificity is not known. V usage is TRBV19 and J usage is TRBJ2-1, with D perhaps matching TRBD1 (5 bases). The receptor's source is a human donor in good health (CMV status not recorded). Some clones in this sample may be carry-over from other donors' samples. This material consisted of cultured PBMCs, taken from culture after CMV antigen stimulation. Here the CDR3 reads CASSTGYEQFF. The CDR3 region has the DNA TGTGCCAGTAGTACAGGGTATGAGCAGTTCTTC.